This is a list of T cell receptor beta chains from one sample in a study of shared clonotypes between healthy human individuals. Profiling relied on immunoSEQ multiplex PCR, and the TCRdb table lists in-frame clones only, not all of them. Of under 1,100,000 clones detected, approximately 80% appear once; the ten largest clones hold 0.61%. Sequenced: memory CD4+ T cells from PBMCs. The receptor source for this set is a young man in good health. Some clones in this sample may be carry-over from other donors' samples. Each CDR3 is given with its conserved first and last residue.

J gene	V gene	CDR3 protein
TRBJ2-7	TRBV7-9	CASSLNSPYSGEQYF
TRBJ1-5	TRBV4-2	CASSQDRRQPQHF
TRBJ2-7	TRBV18	CASSLGMGVSEQYF
TRBJ2-5	TRBV6-1	CASSGRTLTQETQYF
TRBJ2-1	TRBV7-2	CASSLSRPSGRAWNEQFF
TRBJ2-7	TRBV6-4	CASSVGPSDRQYF
TRBJ1-1	TRBV28	CASSPPGQGRTEAFF
TRBJ2-3	TRBV7-9	CASSPNTDTQYF
TRBJ2-6	TRBV7-2	CASSSQGTGANVLTF
TRBJ2-1	TRBV6-4	CASSDGGSLYNEQFF
TRBJ2-1	TRBV29-1	CSVEGAGTYNEQFF
TRBJ2-7	TRBV5-1	CASSLALGVAYEQYF
TRBJ2-3	TRBV11-2	CASSPRRRGGGTDTQYF
TRBJ2-5	TRBV5-1	CASSLGVQETQYF
TRBJ2-3	TRBV11-2	CASSLGSDTSTDTQYF
TRBJ2-7	TRBV27	CASSPHRDPGEQYF
TRBJ1-5	TRBV28	CASSLSNNQPQHF
TRBJ1-3	TRBV9	CASSREPGNTIYF
TRBJ1-5	TRBV4-1	CASSQAVVWDQPQHF
TRBJ1-2	TRBV19	CASSHRDHPTYGYTF
TRBJ2-5	TRBV4-1	CASSPSGQGQETQYF
TRBJ2-2	TRBV7-3	CASRRADTGELFF
TRBJ1-1	TRBV11-3	CASSLRGNTEAFF
TRBJ1-1	TRBV6-1	CASTLQGGTEAFF
TRBJ1-5	TRBV9	CASSVDDGGNQPKHF
TRBJ1-4	TRBV6-1	CASSEMGGGNEKLFF
TRBJ1-3	TRBV4-1	CASSLTTVSSGNTIYF
TRBJ2-7	TRBV7-3	CASSPPSSYEQYF
TRBJ2-1	TRBV5-4	CASSLRYNEQFF
TRBJ2-7	TRBV28	CASSRTSTAEQYF
TRBJ2-6	TRBV6-5	CASTIAISGANVLTF
TRBJ2-7	TRBV5-1	CASSLVSGSVYEQYF
TRBJ2-3	TRBV2	CASRITSGRPPDTQYF
TRBJ1-2	TRBV5-6	CASSPLGQPYGYTF
TRBJ1-4	TRBV11-2	CASSLALQGSRGLFF
TRBJ2-3	TRBV7-2	CASSLVPASSTDTQYF
TRBJ2-4	TRBV5-1	CASSPVTLELAKNIQYF